The next 28 T cell receptor beta chains were all read from a single sample in a study of CD8 T cells in Susac syndrome. RNA was extracted with the RNeasy kit, and a quantity of about 0.45 to 1 ug was reverse transcribed using random hexamers. TCRdb re-called the immunoSEQ multiplex PCR reads through MiXCR, storing one row per CDR3 protein. The sample gives about 120,000 distinct CDR3 sequences, around 94% of which show up once; around 0.1% is in the top ten. Input material: CD4+ T cells from PBMCs. These receptors were taken from a human donor in good health.

This chain joins TRBV30 and TRBJ2-1; 7 bases fit TRBD2. CDR1 is GTSNPN and CDR2 is SVGIG in the germline V gene (reference sequence). V was clipped by 5 bases and J by 2 bases; unmatched bases: 9. This CDR3 has 15 residues. The CDR3 nucleotides are TGTGCCTGGTGGCGCGGCGGGAGCGCCTACAATGAGCAGTTCTTC. Translating gives CAWWRGGSAYNEQFF.

The rearrangement links TRBV19 to TRBJ2-7; possibly TRBD1 or TRBD2 for D (5 bases each). CDR3 length: 17 residues. The germline V gene has CDR1 LNHDA and CDR2 SQIVND (reference sequence). V gave up 7 bases and J gave up 5 bases, with 27 bases separating them. The CDR3: CASNFRPGPYRHHEQYF. For the CDR3, the DNA is TGTGCCAGTAACTTCCGCCCGGGACCCTACCGACACCACGAGCAGTACTTC.

The chain is built from TRBV12-3 or TRBV12-4 and TRBJ2-7, with a tentative D call TRBD1 (7 bases). This CDR3 spans 14 amino acids. The V and J ends lost 5 bases and 4 bases respectively, with 15 bases between them. In DNA form, the CDR3 reads TGTGCCAGCAGTGGGGGGACAGCTTTATACGAGCAGTACTTC. Encoded protein: CASSGGTALYEQYF.

The chain is built from TRBV7-2 and TRBJ2-5; 9 nucleotides match TRBD1. Losses at the gene ends were 4 bases for V and 1 base for J; bases not matched to a gene: 1. Germline V gene lookup returns CDR1 SGHTA and CDR2 FQGNSA. The CDR3 covers 14 residues. The CDR3 here is CASSWTGAQETQYF. CDR3 nucleotides: TGTGCCAGCAGCTGGACAGGGGCCCAAGAGACCCAGTACTTC. Full variable domain (missing parts from reference TRBV7-2 and TRBJ2-5): GAGVSQSPSNKVTEKGKDVELRCDPISGHTALYWYRQSLGQGLEFLIYFQGNSAPDKSGLPSDRFSAERTGGSVSTLTIQRTQQEDSAVYLCASSWTGAQETQYFGPGTRLLVL.

V is TRBV12-2 and J is TRBJ2-7; the table's D call, TRBD2, was not checked against the DNA. TRBV12-2 is termed a pseudogene. The CDR3 runs 14 residues. CDR3 loop: CASRFGPLGYEQYF. The CDR3 region has the DNA TGTGCAAGTCGCTTTGGGCCCCTTGGCTACGAGCAGTACTTC.

The chain uses TRBV4-2 and TRBJ2-5; 14 bases are shared with TRBD2. The junction had 13 bases not matched to a gene; V was cut back by 3 bases and J by 1 base. Germline V gives CDR1 LGHNA, CDR2 YNFKEQ. The CDR3 is 20 residues long. Here the CDR3 DNA reads TGTGCCAGCAGCCATCAAGGACTAGCGGGAGGATCGGGGAGCCAAGAGACCCAGTACTTC. Translation gives CASSHQGLAGGSGSQETQYF.

In this sample, this clonotype turned up once. The J gene is TRBJ2-1, the V gene TRBV19, with D perhaps matching TRBD2 (6 bases). There are 15 residues in the CDR3. Looked up from germline, CDR1 is LNHDA and CDR2 is SQIVND (reference sequence). V lost 6 bases, J lost 4 bases, and 16 bases lay in between. Written as DNA, the CDR3 is TGTGCCAGTAGGGGGTTAGCGGAGACTTACAATGAGCAGTTCTTC. This codes for CASRGLAETYNEQFF.

The CDR3 sequence is CASSTSGRIPGYEQYF. DNA for the CDR3: TGTGCCAGCAGTACTAGCGGGAGAATCCCCGGCTACGAGCAGTACTTC. V usage is TRBV12-3 or TRBV12-4 and J usage is TRBJ2-7; 11 bases agree with TRBD2. The ends lost 5 bases at V and 3 bases at J; junction bases unmatched: 9. This CDR3 comprises 16 residues.

The chain uses TRBV20-1 and TRBJ2-1, with D perhaps TRBD2 (5 bases). The CDR3 sequence is 15 residues long. Germline V gene sequence: CDR1 DFQATT, CDR2 SNEGSKA (reference sequence). V was cut by 8 bases and J by 4 bases, with 21 bases left in between. The DNA of the CDR3 is TGCAGTCCTCTAGAGAGGCTAGCCTCATACAATGAGCAGTTCTTC. Translated: CSPLERLASYNEQFF.

The rearrangement links TRBV5-4 to TRBJ2-7; D ambiguous. Trimming removed 2 bases at V and 4 bases at J, with 4 bases between. Germline V gene sequence: CDR1 SGHNT, CDR2 YYREEE (reference sequence). CDR3 length: 11 residues. CDR3 in DNA: TGTGCCAGCAGCTTTGAATACGAGCAGTACTTC. Encoded protein: CASSFEYEQYF.

The V call is TRBV7-2, the J call TRBJ2-5; no clear D. Germline CDR1 reads SGHTA; CDR2 reads FQGNSA. The CDR3 contains 15 residues. The V end was cut by 3 bases, the J end by 9 bases, with 20 bases between. This chain's CDR3 is CASSFGWPGNTAQYF. In nucleotides, the CDR3 is TGTGCCAGCAGCTTTGGTTGGCCTGGGAACACGGCCCAGTACTTC.

The gene calls are TRBV19 and TRBJ1-5; D unresolved. CDR1 LNHDA and CDR2 SQIVND come from the germline V gene (reference sequence). The CDR3 loop spans 15 amino acids. The CDR3 is CASSRHGVSNQPQHF. The CDR3 coding sequence is TGTGCTTCCTCCCGGCACGGGGTTAGCAATCAGCCCCAGCATTTT.

This chain uses TRBV3-1 with TRBJ2-5, with 7 bases identical to TRBD2. Germline CDR1 and CDR2: LGHDT and YNNKEL (reference sequence). The CDR3 length is 14 residues. The trim removed 3 bases at V and 3 bases at J, leaving 4 bases unmatched. CDR3 residues: CASSQWLAEETQYF. CDR3 nucleotides: TGTGCCAGCAGCCAGTGGCTAGCGGAAGAGACCCAGTACTTC.

The chain has TRBV30 and TRBJ2-3, with TRBD2 matching over 10 bases. Germline CDR1 is GTSNPN and CDR2 is SVGIG (reference sequence). This CDR3 has 14 amino acids. Unmatched junction bases numbered 4, after V lost 2 bases and J lost 5 bases. This CDR3 is CAWSIAGGEDTQYF. CDR3 DNA: TGTGCCTGGAGTATAGCGGGAGGAGAAGATACGCAGTATTTT.

This chain links TRBV28 with TRBJ2-3; 15 nucleotides line up with TRBD2. The V gene end was trimmed by 4 bases and the J gene end by 4 bases; junction bases not matched to a gene: 3. There are 16 residues in the CDR3. Germline CDR1 and CDR2: MDHEN and SYDVKM. DNA of the CDR3: TGTGCCAGCAGTTCTCGGACTAGCGGGAGGGCAGATACGCAGTATTTT. Protein: CASSSRTSGRADTQYF.

The gene calls are TRBV30 and TRBJ2-6, with a possible D match to TRBD2 (5 bases). V was clipped by 0 bases and J by 4 bases, with 10 bases between them. The CDR3 has 15 residues. Germline loops: CDR1 GTSNPN, CDR2 SVGIG (reference sequence). CDR3 DNA: TGTGCCTGGAGTGTATCGGGGTCCGGGGCCAACGTCCTGACTTTC. Amino acid sequence: CAWSVSGSGANVLTF.

The chain couples TRBV7-6 to TRBJ2-3; 15 bases are shared with TRBD2. This CDR3 spans 16 amino acids. Germline CDR1 reads SGHVS; CDR2 reads FNYEAQ. V was pared by 5 bases and J by 3 bases, with 3 bases of the junction left unmatched. The CDR3, as DNA: TGTGCCAGCAGCGGCGGACTAGCGGGAGGGACAGATACGCAGTATTTT. This gives the protein CASSGGLAGGTDTQYF.

The V gene is TRBV30, the J gene TRBJ1-2, with 11 positions matching TRBD1. This CDR3 is built from 13 residues. Trimming cost V 3 bases and J 7 bases; bases outside gene matches: 4. Germline CDR1 is GTSNPN and CDR2 is SVGIG (reference sequence). In DNA, the CDR3 is TGTGCCTGGAGGACGGACAGGGGGCTTGGCTACACCTTC. It specifies CAWRTDRGLGYTF.

J is TRBJ1-2 and V is TRBV6-5; D gene uncertain. CDR3 length equals 13 residues. Trimming pared 2 bases from V and 5 bases from J, leaving 9 bases between. Germline assignment: CDR1 MNHEY and CDR2 SVGAGI. The CDR3 is CASSYSPEYGYTF. The CDR3 DNA follows: TGTGCCAGCAGTTACAGCCCAGAATATGGCTACACCTTC.

The chain uses TRBV15 and TRBJ2-1; 9 bases agree with TRBD1. The CDR3 covers 16 residues. J lost 2 bases, V lost 1 base, and 3 bases had no gene match. Germline lookup yields CDR1 LNHNV and CDR2 YYDKDF (reference sequence). For the CDR3, the DNA is TGTGCCACCAGCAGAGGAGGGGACAGGGCCTACAATGAGCAGTTCTTC. Amino acids: CATSRGGDRAYNEQFF.

The rearrangement links TRBV30 to TRBJ2-7; D is unclear. Per germline, CDR1 GTSNPN and CDR2 SVGIG (reference sequence). V shed 2 bases and J shed 2 bases, with 7 bases lying between them. The CDR3 contains 12 residues. The CDR3 spells CAWSTTTYEQYF. For the CDR3, the DNA is TGTGCCTGGAGTACTACGACCTACGAGCAGTACTTC.

CDR3 coding DNA: TGCGCCAGCAGCTTGGCCCCTCGCGAGGAGCAGTTCTTC. It specifies CASSLAPREEQFF. The chain has TRBV5-1 and TRBJ2-1, with no clear D. V shed 0 bases and J shed 10 bases, with 11 bases lying between them. The CDR3 is 13 amino acids. Germline V gene sequence: CDR1 SGHRS, CDR2 YFSETQ. Using reference TRBV5-1 and TRBJ2-1 for the parts outside the CDR3, the full variable domain is KAGVTQTPRYLIKTRGQQVTLSCSPISGHRSVSWYQQTPGQGLQFLFEYFSETQRNKGNFPGRFSGRQFSNSRSEMNVSTLELGDSALYLCASSLAPREEQFFGPGTRLTVL.

The chain combines TRBV6-2 or TRBV6-3 with TRBJ2-5; tentatively, D is TRBD2 (6 bases). V was clipped by 8 bases and J by 2 bases, with 18 bases between them. CDR3 size: 15 residues. Germline V gene lookup returns CDR1 MNHEY and CDR2 SVGEGT. In DNA, the CDR3 is TGTGCCAGCGACTTTGCGGGAACGGGACAAGAGACCCAGTACTTC. Translated, it gives CASDFAGTGQETQYF.

This chain joins TRBV5-1 and TRBJ2-2, with 10 nucleotides matching TRBD2. The ends lost 0 bases at V and 7 bases at J; junction bases unmatched: 3. CDR3 length: 15 amino acids. The germline V gene has CDR1 SGHRS and CDR2 YFSETQ. CDR3 DNA: TGCGCCAGCAGCTTGGCTAGCGGGAGCGTCGGGGAGCTGTTTTTT. Translation gives CASSLASGSVGELFF.

This sequence joins TRBV11-2 and TRBJ2-3, with 7 bases identical to TRBD2. Trimming at V came to 2 bases and at J to 2 bases, leaving 10 bases not matched to a gene. The CDR3 is made up of 17 amino acids. CDR1 is SGHAT, CDR2 FQNNGV, per germline. The CDR3 DNA is TGTGCCAGCAGCTTACCACCAGCGGGACCACCCACAGATACGCAGTATTTT. Encoded protein: CASSLPPAGPPTDTQYF.

This clonotype was observed a few times. This chain links TRBV3-1 with TRBJ2-1; D uncertain. CDR1 is LGHDT and CDR2 is YNNKEL in the germline V gene (reference sequence). V was shortened by 4 bases and J by 4 bases, with 5 bases between the two germline ends. CDR3 length equals 12 residues. For the CDR3, the DNA is TGTGCCAGCAGCCCCAGGTACAATGAGCAGTTCTTC. Translating gives CASSPRYNEQFF.

The rearrangement links TRBV2 to TRBJ1-5, with 8 bases fitting TRBD1. V was pared by 6 bases and J by 4 bases, with 8 bases of the junction left unmatched. Germline-derived CDR1 and CDR2 are SNHLY and FYNNEI. The CDR3 loop spans 15 amino acids. DNA of the CDR3: TGTGCCAGCAGCCCCGACAGGGGACGGAATCAGCCCCAGCATTTT. Amino acids: CASSPDRGRNQPQHF. Full variable domain (rest looked up from reference TRBV2 and TRBJ1-5): EPEVTQTPSHQVTQMGQEVILRCVPISNHLYFYWYRQILGQKVEFLVSFYNNEISEKSEIFDDQFSVERPDGSNFTLKIRSTKLEDSAMYFCASSPDRGRNQPQHFGDGTRLSIL.

The CDR3 DNA reads as TGTGCCAGCAGCGTACGGGCAGGGGTGGCAGATACGCAGTATTTT. It is translated as CASSVRAGVADTQYF. V gene TRBV9 combines with J gene TRBJ2-3, with a tentative D call TRBD1 (6 bases). The CDR3 has 15 residues. V gave up 1 base and J gave up 4 bases, with 13 bases separating them. Per germline, CDR1 SGDLS and CDR2 YYNGEE. Complete variable domain (other parts from reference TRBV9 and TRBJ2-3): DSGVTQTPKHLITATGQRVTLRCSPRSGDLSVYWYQQSLDQGLQFLIQYYNGEERAKGNILERFSAQQFPDLHSELNLSSLELGDSALYFCASSVRAGVADTQYFGPGTRLTVL.